This T cell receptor beta chain comes out of a study of CD8+ T cells in alopecia areata (dated 2018 in TCRdb). Describing the broader study: Treated patients were enrolled in an open-label pilot trial of oral tofacitinib at 5 to 10 mg twice daily for moderate-to-severe alopecia areata. Tofacitinib was administered for 6 to 18 months, and 6 months of follow-up off drug were then conducted to assess delayed response and recurrence. Disease severity in treated patients was measured with the SALT score, which quantifies the percentage of affected scalp surface area. In both human patients and the C3H/HeJ mouse model, the study applied high-throughput TCRbeta sequencing to look at T cell clonal expansion in alopecia areata. In humans, TCRbeta sequencing was performed on scalp tissue and on sorted CD4+ and CD8+ peripheral blood T cells from healthy controls and from patients with patchy or totalis/universalis alopecia areata. Biopsies were taken from tofacitinib-treated patients at baseline and again at 4 and 24 weeks into treatment, and several of those patients also had a later scalp biopsy. Scalp clonality was compared among normal scalp (n=4), patchy alopecia areata scalp (n=8), and alopecia totalis/universalis scalp (n=8). The RNA source kit depended on sample type: the PAXgene miRNA kit for fixed scalp, the miRNeasy kit for PBMCs, and the RNeasy kit for mouse skin. Amplification of TCRbeta CDR3 regions was done by immunoSEQ multiplex PCR using 35 Vbeta forward primers and 13 Jbeta reverse primers.

The library was produced with the immunoSEQ multiplex PCR assay. To provide template for TCR sequencing, every sample had RNA extracted and reverse transcribed into cDNA. First-strand cDNA was synthesized using SuperScript III with a 2:1 mix of oligo-dT and random hexamers. A synthetic immune receptor repertoire was used to measure amplification bias, and any remaining bias was corrected computationally. The study's own analysis went as follows. Raw reads were preprocessed to remove errors, and CDR3 was defined according to IMGT conventions as the region from the conserved cysteine to phenylalanine. Clonality was computed by normalizing Shannon entropy by log2 of the number of productive unique TCRs and subtracting the result from 1. Scalp TCRbeta sequences were cross-referenced with sorted blood CD4 and CD8 repertoires so that the CD4 or CD8 identity of scalp clones could be inferred. TCRdb holds this immuneACCESS table with in-frame rearrangements only. Some clones are missing; in checked studies, unresolved V genes explain under half, and the rest has no known cause. That table furnishes V, J and clone size, whereas the DNA furnished D and trimming. For this sample the table gives 200,000 to 250,000 clones, of which about 58% were detected only once. Clones ranked in the top ten supply about 1.4% of the sample.

Overall study outcomes, separate from this receptor: Lesional scalp, especially in alopecia totalis/universalis, showed higher clonality and more expanded CD8+ clones than normal scalp, suggesting antigenic drive. Tofacitinib significantly decreased scalp clonality and the number of expanded CD8+ clones among the top 100 scalp clones. Shared TCR sequences between patients were less evident than in mice, which may be partly attributable to HLA diversity in the patient population. During tofacitinib treatment, many expanded lesional clones stuck around in both scalp and blood, and this persistence may partly explain why relapse happens after treatment is stopped. Because the treated cohort was small and had just a single nonresponder, larger studies are needed to establish links between baseline CD8+ expansion and response. Unlike mouse skin, which is dominated by gammadelta T cells, normal human skin has resident alphabeta T cells that are also sequenced, and this complicates analysis of the scalp TCR repertoire.

As for this clone: What antigen it recognizes has not been identified. Base qualities are not recorded, but no much larger clone differs from it by a single base.

This specimen's time point label, interpreted: about 4 weeks on oral tofacitinib. Interpreted using the paper, the treatment or condition label stands for: oral pan-JAK inhibitor, 5-10 mg twice daily. From alopecia areata patients, peripheral blood was collected along with lesional scalp punch biopsies. PBMCs were isolated by density centrifugation and stained for CD3, CD4 and CD8, after which CD4+ and CD8+ T cells were sorted on a FACSAria. Via the germline V gene, CDR1 is SNHLY and CDR2 FYNNEI. Including the terminal cysteine and phenylalanine, the CDR3 comprises 15 residues. Solely the CDR3 DNA is kept, with 45 bases framed from the first base. V loses 6 bases at its end and J loses 1 base; junction bases beyond the gene matches: 7.

The chain is assembled from TRBV2 and TRBJ1-1; a stretch of 8 junction bases matches TRBD1. The material was CD4+ T cells sorted from blood, obtained at week 4, from a patient treated with tofacitinib. This receptor was taken from a human donor with alopecia areata. The CDR3: CASSLDRGGNTEAFF. DNA sequence: TGTGCCAGCAGCCTCGACAGGGGAGGGAACACTGAAGCTTTCTTT. Joined to the reference TRBV2 and TRBJ1-1 proteins, this CDR3 gives the full variable domain: EPEVTQTPSHQVTQMGQEVILRCVPISNHLYFYWYRQILGQKVEFLVSFYNNEISEKSEIFDDQFSVERPDGSNFTLKIRSTKLEDSAMYFCASSLDRGGNTEAFFGQGTRLTVV.